These 7 T cell receptor beta chains share one sample of origin, sequenced in a study of Ad26.COV2.S vaccination and SARS-CoV-2 variants. Profiled with immunoSEQ multiplex PCR; TCRdb holds only in-frame clones, not every one. The sample yields roughly 320,000 clones, around 87% seen once. The treatment: approximately 18 received Ad26.COV2.S at low or high dose, single or two shots; 5 received placebo; per-sample allocation not given. Sampling occurred on day 63 after the first vaccine or placebo injection. The source was peripheral blood, collected in a trial of Ad26.COV2.S vaccine versus placebo. The origin of the receptors is a person aged 18-65 years who received the Ad26.COV2.S COVID-19 vaccine or a placebo.

The V gene is TRBV4-2, the J gene TRBJ2-7, with 8 bases matching TRBD1. This CDR3 is built from 17 residues. V gave up 3 bases and J gave up 3 bases; unmatched junction bases: 13. Germline values: CDR1 LGHNA, CDR2 YNFKEQ. This CDR3 is CASSQGPSGQASYEQYF. The CDR3 DNA is TGTGCCAGCAGCCAGGGCCCTTCGGGACAGGCAAGCTACGAGCAGTACTTC.

The rearrangement joins TRBV6-4 to TRBJ1-1; D is perhaps TRBD1 (5 bases). V was clipped by 0 bases and J by 1 base, with 9 bases between them. Looked up from germline, CDR1 is MRHNA and CDR2 is SNTAGT. This CDR3 has 15 residues. Here the CDR3 DNA reads TGTGCCAGCAGTGACTCTGGGGACCCGAACACTGAAGCTTTCTTT. Amino acids: CASSDSGDPNTEAFF.

This clone was recorded once. At the DNA level, this CDR3 is encoded by other sequences in the same sample as well. The rearrangement links TRBV6-5 to TRBJ1-5, with a possible D match to TRBD1 (5 bases). V lost 11 bases and J 2 bases, leaving 10 bases between the germline ends. CDR1 MNHEY and CDR2 SVGAGI come from the germline V gene. The CDR3 spans 12 residues. The chain's CDR3 is CAAGGGNQPQHF. In DNA form, the CDR3 reads TGTGCCGCCGGGGGTGGCAATCAGCCCCAGCATTTT.

V is TRBV9 and J is TRBJ2-1, with no clear D. The CDR3 spans 15 residues. The germline gives CDR1 SGDLS, CDR2 YYNGEE. V gave up 2 bases and J gave up 8 bases, with 17 bases separating them. The CDR3 is CASSVVTRPWDEQFF. The DNA of the CDR3 is TGTGCCAGCAGCGTGGTGACAAGGCCATGGGATGAGCAGTTCTTC.

Only a few counts were recorded for this clone. This chain connects TRBV7-9 to TRBJ2-1; possibly TRBD2 for D (6 bases). Germline V gives CDR1 SEHNR, CDR2 FQNEAQ (reference sequence). V shed 5 bases and J shed 5 bases, with 13 bases lying between them. There are 14 residues in the CDR3. As DNA, the CDR3 is TGTGCCAGCAGCCTAACCGGGGGAGACAATGAGCAGTTCTTC. Translated, it gives CASSLTGGDNEQFF.

The chain is built from TRBV10-3 and TRBJ1-1; D ambiguous. This CDR3 contains 14 residues. Germline V gene data show CDR1 as ENHRY and CDR2 as SYGVKD. Trimming stripped 6 bases from V and 0 bases from J, with 11 bases between. Here the CDR3 reads CAIRMDGLNTEAFF. DNA of the CDR3: TGTGCCATCAGGATGGACGGATTGAACACTGAAGCTTTCTTT.

This chain links TRBV4-2 with TRBJ1-2; tentatively, D is TRBD1 (5 bases). Deletions cut 0 bases from V and 3 bases from J, with 11 bases between. This CDR3 is 15 amino acids long. In germline, CDR1 is LGHNA, CDR2 YNFKEQ. The CDR3: CASSQDLSRDYGYTF. The CDR3 nucleotides read TGTGCCAGCAGCCAAGATCTATCCAGGGACTATGGCTACACCTTC.